The present entry profiles one TCR beta chain with its context. Its specificity is not known. A read error may explain this, as a much larger clone is one base away. Other DNA sequences of this sample code for an identical CDR3. This sample was included in a study of metastatic and nonmetastatic thyroid tumors. Study as a whole: Where malignant and benign thyroid patients were concerned, repertoires were compared across blood and tumor or nodule tissue.

The CDR3 loop spans 13 amino acids. Per the germline V gene, CDR1 is MNHNS and CDR2 is SASEGT. Between the trimmed V and J ends, which lost 11 bases and 1 base, there was a span of 14 bases. No patient received treatment before thyroid surgery. In the original processing: For papillary thyroid cancer, a distant-metastasis classifier was constructed from CDR3 differences observed across clinicopathological groups. TCRdb reprocessed the PCR reads using MiXCR. The V and J calls were determined by TCRdb, not by the authors. The sample has about 89,000 clones, approximately 12% seen once. Findings of the study overall: Malignant thyroid tumors reportedly had TCR beta diversity that was significantly higher than in benign nodules, in blood and tumor.

This TCR derives from a female donor with papillary thyroid cancer or a benign thyroid nodule (not recorded which). Some clones in this sample may be carry-over from other donors' samples. The gene calls are TRBV6-1 and TRBJ1-2; unclear D gene. Sequencing input: tumor tissue. This chain's CDR3 is CASRAAINYGYTF. The CDR3 nucleotides read TGTGCCTCTAGGGCAGCTATTAACTATGGCTACACCTTC.